The 29 T cell receptor beta chains below come from one sample, sequenced in a study of blood T cell repertoires in COVID-19. Profiling relied on immunoSEQ multiplex PCR, and the TCRdb table lists in-frame clones only, not all of them. The data show approximately 160,000 clones, under 80% seen once. Sequenced: peripheral blood. The source is a man between 65 and 85 years old with acute or convalescent COVID-19.

This clone was recorded only once. The J gene is TRBJ2-3, the V gene TRBV11-3; 8 bases are shared with TRBD2. Per the germline V gene, CDR1 is SGHNT and CDR2 is YENEEA. The J segment lost 4 bases and the V segment lost 5 bases, leaving 11 bases of the junction unmatched. The CDR3 is made up of 16 amino acids. DNA of the CDR3: TGTGCCAGCAGCCGATCGGGGGGGCAGGTGGCAGATACGCAGTATTTT. Translation gives CASSRSGGQVADTQYF.

V gene TRBV19 combines with J gene TRBJ2-5; tentative D call: TRBD1 (7 bases). Looked up from germline, CDR1 is LNHDA and CDR2 is SQIVND (reference sequence). The CDR3 is 14 residues long. Trimming took off 1 base at V and 4 bases at J, with 10 bases between the two ends. The CDR3 region is CASSIGQGGETQYF. The CDR3 nucleotides are TGTGCCAGTAGTATAGGGCAGGGGGGAGAGACCCAGTACTTC.

This clone occurred once. This chain links TRBV6-5 with TRBJ1-1, with 8 bases aligning to TRBD1. Trimming at V came to 4 bases and at J to 4 bases, leaving 11 bases not matched to a gene. The germline V gene encodes CDR1 MNHEY and CDR2 SVGAGI. The CDR3 spans 16 residues. The CDR3 protein is CASSSAARQGSTEAFF. CDR3 DNA: TGTGCCAGCAGTTCCGCCGCAAGACAGGGGTCCACTGAAGCTTTCTTT.

This chain joins TRBV5-4 and TRBJ1-5; D is uncertain. The CDR3 contains 15 residues. The ends were cut back, 0 bases at V and 4 bases at J, with 11 bases in the middle. CDR1 and CDR2 (germline): SGHNT, YYREEE (reference sequence). CDR3 residues: CASSLDSGANQPQHF. The CDR3 region has the DNA TGTGCCAGCAGCTTGGACTCGGGTGCAAATCAGCCCCAGCATTTT. The full variable domain, in which reference TRBV5-4 and TRBJ1-5 provide the parts outside the CDR3, is ETGVTQSPTHLIKTRGQQVTLRCSSQSGHNTVSWYQQALGQGPQFIFQYYREEENGRGNFPPRFSGLQFPNYSSELNVNALELDDSALYLCASSLDSGANQPQHFGDGTRLSIL.

The genes are TRBV5-1 and TRBJ1-3, with 9 bases lining up with TRBD1. There are 15 residues in the CDR3. V was clipped by 4 bases and J by 2 bases; unmatched bases: 4. Germline V lookup: CDR1 SGHRS, CDR2 YFSETQ. The CDR3 nucleotides are TGCGCCAGCAGCAGTGGACAGGGGACTGGAAACACCATATATTTT. The encoded protein is CASSSGQGTGNTIYF.

The gene calls are TRBV24-1 and TRBJ2-3; D is unclear. The CDR3 has 12 residues. The ends were cut back, 5 bases at V and 6 bases at J, with 8 bases in the middle. Germline CDR1 reads KGHDR; CDR2 reads SFDVKD. Written as DNA, the CDR3 is TGTGCCACCAGTGCCCGTGGCGATACGCAGTATTTT. Its translation: CATSARGDTQYF.

This clone was seen only a few times. The J gene is TRBJ2-5, the V gene TRBV7-7; 14 nucleotides align to TRBD2. Unmatched junction bases numbered 9, after V lost 5 bases and J lost 7 bases. The CDR3 is 16 amino acids. Germline lookup yields CDR1 SSHAT and CDR2 FNYEAQ (reference sequence). The CDR3 sequence: CASSQGLAGALGTQYF. The CDR3 nucleotides read TGTGCCAGCAGCCAGGGACTAGCGGGGGCCTTGGGGACCCAGTACTTC.

The J gene is TRBJ2-7, the V gene TRBV6-5; a weak D match, TRBD1 (6 bases). The V and J ends lost 2 bases and 5 bases respectively, with 19 bases between them. The CDR3 totals 16 residues. Per germline, CDR1 MNHEY and CDR2 SVGAGI. The CDR3: CASSYPGGQARHEQYF. The CDR3 bases are TGTGCCAGCAGTTACCCTGGGGGACAAGCCCGCCACGAGCAGTACTTC.

The V call is TRBV19, the J call TRBJ2-3, with 8 bases identical to TRBD2. V gave up 9 bases and J gave up 2 bases; unmatched junction bases: 4. The CDR3 loop spans 13 amino acids. Germline V gives CDR1 LNHDA, CDR2 SQIVND (reference sequence). The DNA of the CDR3 is TGTGCCAGCGGGAGGGCCAACACAGATACGCAGTATTTT. This codes for CASGRANTDTQYF.

The chain recombines TRBV29-1 with TRBJ2-3, with TRBD2 identical over 8 bases. Looked up from germline, CDR1 is SQVTM and CDR2 is ANQGSEA. The CDR3 sequence is 14 residues long. V shed 4 bases and J 2 bases; nucleotides not matched to a gene: 5. The CDR3 loop is CSVVSGVTTDTQYF. DNA of the CDR3: TGCAGCGTTGTTAGCGGGGTTACCACAGATACGCAGTATTTT.

The rearrangement uses TRBV5-8 and TRBJ2-3, with 12 positions matching TRBD2. V lost 4 bases to trimming and J lost 0 bases; unmatched junction nucleotides: 3. Germline CDR1 reads SGHTS; CDR2 reads YDEGEE. This CDR3 has 16 residues. The CDR3 DNA follows: TGTGCCAGCAGCCTCGGGACTAGCGGGAGCACAGATACGCAGTATTTT. Amino acid sequence: CASSLGTSGSTDTQYF.

This clone turned up a few times. J is TRBJ1-4 and V is TRBV29-1; maybe TRBD1 (6 bases). Germline-derived CDR1 and CDR2 are SQVTM and ANQGSEA. CDR3 length: 13 amino acids. Trimming stripped 4 bases from V and 7 bases from J, with 13 bases between. The CDR3 DNA sequence: TGCAGCGTTGTTCTGGGGGCGACTGAAAAACTGTTTTTT. This codes for CSVVLGATEKLFF.

The rearrangement links TRBV5-1 to TRBJ1-2; TRBD1 might be the D (6 bases). Trimming cost V 0 bases and J 6 bases, with 15 bases left between them. Germline V gene data show CDR1 as SGHRS and CDR2 as YFSETQ. The CDR3 length is 15 residues. The CDR3 DNA follows: TGCGCCAGCAGCTTGGATAGCCGAACAGGGAATGGCTACACCTTC. Its translation: CASSLDSRTGNGYTF. The full variable domain, its missing parts supplied by reference TRBV5-1 and TRBJ1-2, is KAGVTQTPRYLIKTRGQQVTLSCSPISGHRSVSWYQQTPGQGLQFLFEYFSETQRNKGNFPGRFSGRQFSNSRSEMNVSTLELGDSALYLCASSLDSRTGNGYTFGSGTRLTVV.

This sequence joins TRBV28 and TRBJ1-2, with D possibly matching TRBD1 (5 bases). The germline V and J ends were trimmed by 9 bases and 6 bases, with 11 bases remaining between them. CDR1 is MDHEN, CDR2 SYDVKM, per germline. The CDR3 extends over 11 amino acids. The CDR3 sequence: CASGREDGYTF. The CDR3 DNA is TGTGCCAGTGGCAGGGAGGATGGCTACACCTTC.

V usage is TRBV6-5 and J usage is TRBJ2-2; 8 nucleotides agree with TRBD1. The CDR3 contains 14 residues. V lost 6 bases to trimming and J lost 5 bases; unmatched junction nucleotides: 5. Germline V gene data show CDR1 as MNHEY and CDR2 as SVGAGI. For the CDR3, the DNA is TGTGCCAGCAGCCCGGACAGGGTTACCGGGGAGCTGTTTTTT. Its translation: CASSPDRVTGELFF.

This clone was counted between two and nine times. This chain links TRBV2 with TRBJ2-1; 9 nucleotides match TRBD2. V trimming: 6 bases; J trimming: 8 bases; junction bases outside the gene matches: 8. The CDR3 extends over 14 amino acids. Germline assignment: CDR1 SNHLY and CDR2 FYNNEI. In DNA form, the CDR3 reads TGTGCCAGCAGCCGAGCGGGGGGAAAGGATGAGCAGTTCTTC. Encoded protein: CASSRAGGKDEQFF. Full variable domain (remainder filled in from reference TRBV2 and TRBJ2-1): EPEVTQTPSHQVTQMGQEVILRCVPISNHLYFYWYRQILGQKVEFLVSFYNNEISEKSEIFDDQFSVERPDGSNFTLKIRSTKLEDSAMYFCASSRAGGKDEQFFGPGTRLTVL.

The chain combines TRBV11-2 with TRBJ1-4, with 8 bases matching TRBD1. Germline values: CDR1 SGHAT, CDR2 FQNNGV. With 2 bases clipped from V and 7 bases from J, the junction kept 6 bases outside the gene matches. The CDR3 runs 15 residues. CDR3 loop: CASSLSGQGGEKLFF. In DNA, the CDR3 is TGTGCCAGCAGCTTATCCGGACAGGGCGGTGAAAAACTGTTTTTT.

The J gene is TRBJ2-1, the V gene TRBV2, with D tentatively TRBD1 (5 bases). This CDR3 spans 12 amino acids. V gave up 3 bases and J gave up 10 bases, with 10 bases separating them. Germline CDR1 reads SNHLY; CDR2 reads FYNNEI. The DNA of the CDR3 is TGTGCCAGCAGTGATGACAGACAGGAGCAGTTCTTC. It is translated as CASSDDRQEQFF.

The chain links TRBV6-2 or TRBV6-3 to TRBJ2-1, with TRBD2 matching over 13 bases. The V and J ends lost 5 bases and 9 bases, in that order; junction bases with no gene match: 4. The germline V gene has CDR1 MNHEY and CDR2 SVGEGT. The CDR3 is 14 amino acids. CDR3 nucleotide sequence: TGTGCCAGCAGTCGGACTAGCGGGAGTCTTGAGCAGTTCTTC. This sequence encodes CASSRTSGSLEQFF.

In this sample, this clone turned up a few times. V usage is TRBV27 and J usage is TRBJ1-2; 9 bases agree with TRBD1. Germline CDR1 MNHEY, CDR2 SMNVEV (reference sequence). The junction had 7 bases not matched to a gene; V was cut back by 6 bases and J by 5 bases. The CDR3 has 14 residues. The chain's CDR3 is CASSHGTGPYGYTF. For the CDR3, the DNA is TGTGCCAGCAGCCACGGGACAGGGCCGTATGGCTACACCTTC.

This clone appeared once. The rearrangement uses TRBV4-2 and TRBJ2-3; 9 bases fit TRBD2. Germline V gives CDR1 LGHNA, CDR2 YNFKEQ. CDR3 length: 15 amino acids. V was pared by 1 base and J by 6 bases, with 5 bases of the junction left unmatched. The CDR3 sequence is CASSQALAGRDTQYF. The CDR3 nucleotides are TGTGCCAGCAGCCAAGCCCTAGCGGGGAGGGATACGCAGTATTTT.

V usage is TRBV29-1 and J usage is TRBJ1-1; 8 positions match TRBD1. The CDR3 extends over 12 amino acids. Germline CDR1 reads SQVTM; CDR2 reads ANQGSEA. V dropped 3 bases and J dropped 7; count of bases not matched to a gene: 4. The CDR3 region is CSVETGAIEAFF. For the CDR3, the DNA is TGCAGCGTTGAGACAGGGGCGATTGAAGCTTTCTTT. The variable domain in full, completed from reference TRBV29-1 and TRBJ1-1, reads SAVISQKPSRDICQRGTSLTIQCQVDSQVTMMFWYRQQPGQSLTLIATANQGSEATYESGFVIDKFPISRPNLTFSTLTVSNMSPEDSSIYLCSVETGAIEAFFGQGTRLTVV.

The CDR3 nucleotides read TGTGCCAGTAGTATACCTACGACAGGGATGTTGATAAGAGAGACCCAGTACTTC. Residues: CASSIPTTGMLIRETQYF. The V and J genes are TRBV19 and TRBJ2-5, with 7 bases aligning to TRBD1. This CDR3 contains 18 residues. With 2 bases clipped from V and 4 bases from J, the junction kept 16 bases outside the gene matches. Germline V gives CDR1 LNHDA, CDR2 SQIVND (reference sequence). Based on the CDR3 plus reference TRBV19 and TRBJ2-5, the full variable domain is DGGITQSPKYLFRKEGQNVTLSCEQNLNHDAMYWYRQDPGQGLRLIYYSQIVNDFQKGDIAEGYSVSREKKESFPLTVTSAQKNPTAFYLCASSIPTTGMLIRETQYFGPGTRLLVL.

The V gene is TRBV27, the J gene TRBJ2-7; 9 nucleotides line up with TRBD1. V lost 4 bases and J lost 6; bases outside the gene matches: 4. This CDR3 has 13 amino acids. The germline V gene encodes CDR1 MNHEY and CDR2 SMNVEV (reference sequence). The CDR3 DNA reads TGTGCCAGCAGTTCCGGGACAGGGCCCGAGCAGTACTTC. Translating gives CASSSGTGPEQYF.

This clone turned up a few times. This chain links TRBV4-1 with TRBJ2-2; D is perhaps TRBD2 (5 bases). The CDR3 is 16 residues long. Trimming pared 1 base from V and 1 base from J, leaving 10 bases between. Germline loops: CDR1 MGHRA, CDR2 YSYEKL. The CDR3 is CASSQVLVVNTGELFF. The CDR3 DNA reads TGCGCCAGCAGCCAAGTACTAGTCGTGAACACCGGGGAGCTGTTTTTT.

J is TRBJ1-2 and V is TRBV12-5; 10 positions agree with TRBD1. CDR3 length: 20 amino acids. With V trimmed by 3 bases and J by 3 bases, 19 bases remained unmatched. Germline V gene lookup returns CDR1 LGHNT and CDR2 FRNRAP. The CDR3 coding sequence is TGTGCTAGTGGTTTCACCAAAGCTGCTCGCCGGGACAGGGGAGACTATGGCTACACCTTC. Protein product: CASGFTKAARRDRGDYGYTF.

The CDR3, as DNA: TGTGCCAGCTCAGCTACAGTCGATAATTCACCCCTCCACTTT. Encoded protein: CASSATVDNSPLHF. The J gene is TRBJ1-6, the V gene TRBV18; the D is unclear. Germline V lookup: CDR1 KGHSH, CDR2 LQKENI. Trimming removed 5 bases from V and 5 bases from J, with 10 bases in between. This CDR3 region has 14 residues. The complete variable domain, with remaining parts taken from reference TRBV18 and TRBJ1-6, reads NAGVMQNPRHLVRRRGQEARLRCSPMKGHSHVYWYRQLPEEGLKFMVYLQKENIIDESGMPKERFSAEFPKEGPSILRIQQVVRGDSAAYFCASSATVDNSPLHFGNGTRLTVT.

As regards this clone: Other DNA sequences in the same sample also yield this CDR3. The V call is TRBV15, the J call TRBJ1-1; D may be TRBD1 (5 bases). V shed 0 bases and J shed 0 bases, with 5 bases lying between them. This CDR3 comprises 14 residues. Per germline, CDR1 LNHNV and CDR2 YYDKDF (reference sequence). The CDR3 coding sequence is TGTGCCACCAGCAGAGACAGGGTGAACACTGAAGCTTTCTTT. The encoded protein is CATSRDRVNTEAFF. The variable domain in full, completed from reference TRBV15 and TRBJ1-1, reads DAMVIQNPRYQVTQFGKPVTLSCSQTLNHNVMYWYQQKSSQAPKLLFHYYDKDFNNEADTPDNFQSRRPNTSFCFLDIRSPGLGDTAMYLCATSRDRVNTEAFFGQGTRLTVV.

The chain uses TRBV6-5 and TRBJ2-7, with 9 bases aligning to TRBD2. Unmatched junction bases numbered 5, after V lost 5 bases and J lost 0 bases. Germline V lookup: CDR1 MNHEY, CDR2 SVGAGI. This CDR3 region has 15 residues. CDR3 in amino acids: CASSRSGGSSYEQYF. As DNA, the CDR3 is TGTGCCAGCAGTCGTAGCGGGGGAAGCTCCTACGAGCAGTACTTC.